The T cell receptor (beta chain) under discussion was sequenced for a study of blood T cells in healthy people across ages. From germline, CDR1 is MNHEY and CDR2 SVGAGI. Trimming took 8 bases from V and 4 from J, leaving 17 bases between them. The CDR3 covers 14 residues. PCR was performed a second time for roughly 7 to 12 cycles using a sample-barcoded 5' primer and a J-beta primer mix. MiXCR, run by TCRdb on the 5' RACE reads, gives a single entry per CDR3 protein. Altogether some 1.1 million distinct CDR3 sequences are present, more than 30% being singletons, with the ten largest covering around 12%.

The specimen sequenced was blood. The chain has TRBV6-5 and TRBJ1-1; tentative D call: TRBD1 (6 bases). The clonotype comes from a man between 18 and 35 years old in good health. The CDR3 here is CASQIGGGGTEAFF. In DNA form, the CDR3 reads TGTGCCAGCCAAATAGGGGGGGGTGGCACTGAAGCTTTCTTT.